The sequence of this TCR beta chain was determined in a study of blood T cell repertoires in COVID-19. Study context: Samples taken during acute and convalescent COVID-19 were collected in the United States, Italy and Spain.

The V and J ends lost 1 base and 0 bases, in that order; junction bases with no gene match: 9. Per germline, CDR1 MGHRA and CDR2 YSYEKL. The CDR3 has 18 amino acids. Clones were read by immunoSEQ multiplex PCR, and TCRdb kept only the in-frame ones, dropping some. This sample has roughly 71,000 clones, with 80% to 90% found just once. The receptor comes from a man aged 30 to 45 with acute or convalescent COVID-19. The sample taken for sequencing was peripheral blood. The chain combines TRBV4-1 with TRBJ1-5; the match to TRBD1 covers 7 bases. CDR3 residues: CASSQGSGTAYSNQPQHF. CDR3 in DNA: TGCGCCAGCAGCCAAGGCTCCGGGACAGCCTATAGCAATCAGCCCCAGCATTTT.